Following are 21 T cell receptor beta chains from one sample sequenced in a study of shared clonotypes between healthy human individuals. Measured with immunoSEQ multiplex PCR; TCRdb has only the in-frame clones, and not every one. This sample has a few million clones; just over 90% occur once, and the top ten carry around 0.14%. The sample taken for sequencing was naive CD4+ T cells sorted from blood. Stated subset: CD45RA+ positively selected. The receptors come from a man aged 18-30 years in good health.

Only a few counts were recorded for this clone. The chain joins TRBV2 to TRBJ2-2; D is unresolved. V was cut by 7 bases and J by 5 bases, with 8 bases left in between. Per germline, CDR1 SNHLY and CDR2 FYNNEI. This CDR3 comprises 12 residues. CDR3 DNA: TGTGCCAGCACCGGGTATACCGGGGAGCTGTTTTTT. Its translation: CASTGYTGELFF.

The chain carries TRBV28 and TRBJ1-6; tentatively, D is TRBD1 (5 bases). The CDR3 has 13 amino acids. CDR1 MDHEN and CDR2 SYDVKM come from the germline V gene. Trimming removed 6 bases from V and 7 bases from J, with 10 bases in between. DNA of the CDR3: TGTGCCAGCAGATATTCAGGGAATTCACCCCTCCACTTT. It specifies CASRYSGNSPLHF.

The chain uses TRBV11-2 and TRBJ2-4; D not certain. Between the trimmed V and J ends, which lost 3 bases and 9 bases, there was a span of 15 bases. Germline lookup yields CDR1 SGHAT and CDR2 FQNNGV. This CDR3 contains 14 residues. The CDR3 protein is CASSFPERMRIQYF. The DNA for the CDR3 is TGTGCCAGCAGCTTTCCCGAACGAATGCGCATTCAGTACTTC.

The chain links TRBV7-2 to TRBJ1-2, with D possibly TRBD1 on 5 matching bases. Germline V gene data show CDR1 as SGHTA and CDR2 as FQGNSA. Trimming removed 5 bases from V and 3 bases from J, with 22 bases in between. The CDR3 contains 17 residues. The CDR3 loop is CASSDRYGGLTHYGYTF. The CDR3, as DNA: TGTGCCAGCAGCGATAGGTATGGGGGTCTTACGCACTATGGCTACACCTTC.

Details on this clone: The same CDR3 also results from other DNA sequences found in this sample. The rearrangement uses TRBV29-1 and TRBJ2-7, with 8 bases fitting TRBD1. The CDR3 extends over 12 amino acids. The J segment lost 2 bases and the V segment lost 6 bases, leaving 3 bases of the junction unmatched. Germline CDR1 SQVTM, CDR2 ANQGSEA. The chain's CDR3 is CSVGQGAYEQYF. The CDR3 nucleotides read TGCAGCGTCGGACAGGGCGCCTACGAGCAGTACTTC.

CDR3 sequence (DNA): TGTGCCAGCAGTTACTTTGGGGGCTCGAACTATGGCTACACCTTC. It yields the protein CASSYFGGSNYGYTF. The gene calls are TRBV6-5 and TRBJ1-2; weak D call: TRBD1 (6 bases). Trimming shortened V by 1 base and J by 2 bases, and 11 bases separated the two germline ends. From germline, CDR1 is MNHEY and CDR2 SVGAGI. CDR3 size: 15 residues.

For this clone: The same CDR3 arises from other DNA sequences in this sample as well. The gene calls are TRBV5-1 and TRBJ2-5, with 7 bases lining up with TRBD2. Losses at the gene ends were 2 bases for V and 5 bases for J; bases not matched to a gene: 6. CDR1 and CDR2 (germline): SGHRS, YFSETQ. This CDR3 region has 14 residues. The CDR3 reads CASSFGGSGETQYF. The CDR3 region has the DNA TGCGCCAGCAGCTTCGGCGGTAGCGGGGAGACCCAGTACTTC.

The chain links TRBV5-1 to TRBJ2-7; weak D call: TRBD1 (5 bases). In germline, CDR1 is SGHRS, CDR2 YFSETQ. The CDR3 runs 15 residues. V shed 1 base and J shed 2 bases, with 13 bases lying between them. The CDR3 nucleotides read TGCGCCAGCAGCTTGTTTTCGTCAGGGACCTACGAGCAGTACTTC. Its protein is CASSLFSSGTYEQYF.

The chain employs TRBV11-2 and TRBJ1-6, with TRBD1 matching over 8 bases. Per the germline V gene, CDR1 is SGHAT and CDR2 is FQNNGV. J gave up 3 bases and V 5 bases, and 6 bases lay outside the gene matches. The CDR3 covers 16 residues. The CDR3: CASSAGTGFYNSPLHF. In nucleotides, the CDR3 is TGTGCCAGCAGCGCCGGGACAGGATTCTATAATTCACCCCTCCACTTT.

The J gene is TRBJ2-1, the V gene TRBV5-3, with 13 bases lining up with TRBD2. TRBV5-3 is known as an ORF, though its function is uncertain. The CDR3 has 16 amino acids. With 4 bases clipped from V and 7 bases from J, the junction kept 8 bases outside the gene matches. The CDR3 loop is CARSTRTSGSINEQFF. The CDR3 DNA follows: TGTGCCAGAAGCACTCGGACTAGCGGGAGTATTAATGAGCAGTTCTTC.

The V and J genes are TRBV5-1 and TRBJ2-7, with D perhaps matching TRBD2 (6 bases). Per germline, CDR1 SGHRS and CDR2 YFSETQ. The CDR3 is 14 amino acids. V gave up 0 bases and J gave up 5 bases, with 12 bases separating them. The CDR3, as DNA: TGCGCCAGCAGCTTGGTATTGGGGGGAAACGAGCAGTACTTC. Translation gives CASSLVLGGNEQYF.

The chain employs TRBV25-1 and TRBJ1-3, with a possible D match to TRBD1 (5 bases). The CDR3 totals 16 residues. CDR1 MGHDK and CDR2 SYGVNS come from the germline V gene. V dropped 5 bases and J dropped 4 bases, with 18 bases sitting between them. CDR3 coding DNA: TGTGCCAGCAGTCTTGGGGGGGTGACGAGAGGAAACACCATATATTTT. Encoded protein: CASSLGGVTRGNTIYF.

The chain couples TRBV6-4 to TRBJ1-4; no definite D call. Germline V gene sequence: CDR1 MRHNA, CDR2 SNTAGT. CDR3 size: 16 residues. Trimming pared 4 bases from V and 8 bases from J, leaving 20 bases between. CDR3 coding DNA: TGTGCCAGCAGTGGCCCCCGACGGAAAAAAGGGGAAAAACTGTTTTTT. Amino acid sequence: CASSGPRRKKGEKLFF.

The chain employs TRBV9 and TRBJ1-2; D perhaps matches TRBD1 (6 bases). Germline V gives CDR1 SGDLS, CDR2 YYNGEE. This CDR3 spans 16 amino acids. V lost 3 bases to trimming and J lost 0 bases, with 15 bases between them. The CDR3 DNA follows: TGTGCCAGCAGCGCTCGACAGGACATCGCTAACTATGGCTACACCTTC. Protein: CASSARQDIANYGYTF.

This chain connects TRBV28 to TRBJ2-7; D remains ambiguous. Germline-derived CDR1 and CDR2 are MDHEN and SYDVKM. This CDR3 is 12 amino acids long. The ends were cut back, 6 bases at V and 6 bases at J, with 12 bases in the middle. The CDR3 DNA reads as TGTGCCAGCAGGTCCGGTGTGGGCGAGCAGTACTTC. Protein product: CASRSGVGEQYF.

The J gene is TRBJ2-3, the V gene TRBV28, with a weak D call TRBD2 (6 bases). The V and J ends lost 3 bases and 2 bases respectively, with 9 bases between them. The germline V gene has CDR1 MDHEN and CDR2 SYDVKM. The CDR3 totals 14 residues. This CDR3 reads CASSFGRDTDTQYF. The CDR3 nucleotides read TGTGCCAGCAGTTTTGGGCGGGACACAGATACGCAGTATTTT.

On this clone: This same CDR3 is encoded by further DNA sequences in the sample. The V call is TRBV2, the J call TRBJ1-5, with no clear D. Per germline, CDR1 SNHLY and CDR2 FYNNEI. With 4 bases removed from V and 2 bases from J, the gap between germline ends came to 6 bases. CDR3 length: 13 residues. In DNA, the CDR3 is TGTGCCAGCAGTGGGACTGGCAATCAGCCCCAGCATTTT. Its translation: CASSGTGNQPQHF. Full variable domain (remainder filled in from reference TRBV2 and TRBJ1-5): EPEVTQTPSHQVTQMGQEVILRCVPISNHLYFYWYRQILGQKVEFLVSFYNNEISEKSEIFDDQFSVERPDGSNFTLKIRSTKLEDSAMYFCASSGTGNQPQHFGDGTRLSIL.

The CDR3 nucleotides read TGTGCCAGCAGCCAAGAGGGCTACCGGGGGGATACGCAGTATTTT. This sequence encodes CASSQEGYRGDTQYF. This chain joins TRBV4-2 and TRBJ2-3; possible D gene TRBD2, 6 bases. Trimming left V 0 bases short and J 6 bases short, with 13 bases between. Germline values: CDR1 LGHNA, CDR2 YNFKEQ. This CDR3 comprises 15 residues.

V usage is TRBV7-2 and J usage is TRBJ1-2; D perhaps matches TRBD1 (6 bases). Germline-derived CDR1 and CDR2 are SGHTA and FQGNSA. This CDR3 is built from 13 residues. Trimming took off 5 bases at V and 2 bases at J, with 9 bases between the two ends. The CDR3 bases are TGTGCCAGCAGCAACAGGGTAAACTATGGCTACACCTTC. Protein: CASSNRVNYGYTF.

This clone has more than one count but fewer than ten. Other DNA sequences from this sample encode an identical CDR3 as well. The chain combines TRBV5-1 with TRBJ1-1; a possible D gene is TRBD1 (5 bases). The CDR3 is 13 residues long. CDR1 and CDR2 from the germline V gene are SGHRS and YFSETQ. V was pared by 1 base and J by 7 bases, with 11 bases between. CDR3 coding DNA: TGCGCCAGCAGCTTGCAGGGAGGCAATGAAGCTTTCTTT. It translates to CASSLQGGNEAFF. The variable domain in full, completed from reference TRBV5-1 and TRBJ1-1, reads KAGVTQTPRYLIKTRGQQVTLSCSPISGHRSVSWYQQTPGQGLQFLFEYFSETQRNKGNFPGRFSGRQFSNSRSEMNVSTLELGDSALYLCASSLQGGNEAFFGQGTRLTVV.

The chain couples TRBV11-2 to TRBJ2-1, with D perhaps TRBD1 (6 bases). The V gene lost 1 base and the J gene lost 4 bases, with 14 bases spanning the gap. CDR3 length: 16 amino acids. Germline V gene data show CDR1 as SGHAT and CDR2 as FQNNGV. The CDR3 reads CASSLVRGPVYNEQFF. Here the CDR3 DNA reads TGTGCCAGCAGCTTAGTCAGGGGCCCTGTTTACAATGAGCAGTTCTTC.